The subject of this entry is one T cell receptor (beta chain). What it binds is unknown. Measured with immunoSEQ multiplex PCR; TCRdb has only the in-frame clones, and not every one. The sample lists about 120,000 clones; about 87% were seen once. The CDR3 is 18 residues long. The sample comes from a study of T cell responses to AZD1222 COVID-19 vaccine. Study information: Some second doses came at about 4 weeks and others at about 12 weeks; these were pooled.

Study conclusions and caveats: Donors were mostly white British, more females; clonal diversity possibly underestimated.

Source: peripheral blood, taken on day 0 of AZD1222 vaccination. The receptor's source is an adult in good health. J is TRBJ1-2 and V is TRBV21-1. TRBV21-1 is an annotated pseudogene. The CDR3 here is CASSHSGTGKSNGNGYTF. DNA for the CDR3: TGTGCCAGCAGCCACTCGGGAACAGGAAAGAGTAATGGTAATGGCTACACCTTC.